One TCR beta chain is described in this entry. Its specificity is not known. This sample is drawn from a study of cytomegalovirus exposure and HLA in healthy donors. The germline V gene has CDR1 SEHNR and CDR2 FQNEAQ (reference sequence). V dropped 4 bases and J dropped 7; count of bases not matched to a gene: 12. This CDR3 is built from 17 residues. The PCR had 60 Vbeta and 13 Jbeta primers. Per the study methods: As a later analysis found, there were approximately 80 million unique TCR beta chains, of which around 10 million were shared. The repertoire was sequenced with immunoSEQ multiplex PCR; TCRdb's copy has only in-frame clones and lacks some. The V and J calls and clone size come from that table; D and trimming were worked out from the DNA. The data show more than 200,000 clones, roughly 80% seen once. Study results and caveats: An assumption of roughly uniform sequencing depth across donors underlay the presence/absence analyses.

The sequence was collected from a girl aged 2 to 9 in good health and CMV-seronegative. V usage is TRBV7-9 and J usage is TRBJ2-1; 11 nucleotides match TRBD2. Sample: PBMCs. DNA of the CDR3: TGTGCCAGCAGCTATTTATTAGCGGGGGGGCCGGGGAATGAGCAGTTCTTC. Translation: CASSYLLAGGPGNEQFF.